This T cell receptor beta chain derives from a study of blood T cells in healthy people across ages. The CDR3 is made up of 15 amino acids. Germline CDR1 reads SGHKS; CDR2 reads YYEKEE (reference sequence). V was trimmed by 0 bases and J by 2 bases, leaving 9 bases between them. Study-wide findings and caveats: Long-lived donors carried more naive CD4+ cells and greater diversity than aged donors. Estimates of diversity drawn from one million T cells were considered underestimates. There was no known CMV status for donors, so expanded clonotype changes were possibly confounded.

Donation came from healthy Caucasian individuals in Russia who were aged about 6 to 100. Then a second PCR, running roughly 7 to 11 cycles, was carried out with a sample-barcoded 5' primer and a J-beta primer mix. TCRdb independently ran MiXCR on the 5' RACE reads; one entry per CDR3 protein. Of approximately 1.5 million distinct CDR3 sequences in the sample, roughly 43% were seen once. This clonotype appeared many times. Its antigen is not identified. This chain joins TRBV5-5 and TRBJ2-1; D possibly corresponds to TRBD1 (6 bases). This receptor was taken from a woman younger than 30 in good health. The specimen sequenced was blood. CDR3 nucleotides: TGTGCCAGCAGCTTGGCAGGGGCAGCCTACAATGAGCAGTTCTTC. Translation gives CASSLAGAAYNEQFF. The full variable domain, its missing parts supplied by reference TRBV5-5 and TRBJ2-1, is DAGVTQSPTHLIKTRGQQVTLRCSPISGHKSVSWYQQVLGQGPQFIFQYYEKEERGRGNFPDRFSARQFPNYSSELNVNALLLGDSALYLCASSLAGAAYNEQFFGPGTRLTVL.